The sample holds one count of the clone carrying this TCR beta chain. Seattle's enrolled individuals joined amid active infection and were then monitored longitudinally. Repertoires were generated with immunoSEQ multiplex PCR, while TCRdb's copy carries only in-frame clones and drops some. The sample carries over 150,000 clones, around 82% recorded once. This specimen comes from a study of blood T cell repertoires in COVID-19. This CDR3 has 15 amino acids. CDR1 SGHAT and CDR2 FQDESV come from the germline V gene (reference sequence). Trimming cost V 5 bases and J 9 bases, with 20 bases left between them.

J is TRBJ2-1 and V is TRBV11-1; D is unresolved. What was sequenced was peripheral blood. This sequence was found in a man aged 55 to 70 with COVID-19, enrolled during active disease. CDR3 DNA sequence: TGTGCCAGCAGCCCCGGATGGGCTACGTATAGTGAGCAGTTCTTC. This encodes CASSPGWATYSEQFF.